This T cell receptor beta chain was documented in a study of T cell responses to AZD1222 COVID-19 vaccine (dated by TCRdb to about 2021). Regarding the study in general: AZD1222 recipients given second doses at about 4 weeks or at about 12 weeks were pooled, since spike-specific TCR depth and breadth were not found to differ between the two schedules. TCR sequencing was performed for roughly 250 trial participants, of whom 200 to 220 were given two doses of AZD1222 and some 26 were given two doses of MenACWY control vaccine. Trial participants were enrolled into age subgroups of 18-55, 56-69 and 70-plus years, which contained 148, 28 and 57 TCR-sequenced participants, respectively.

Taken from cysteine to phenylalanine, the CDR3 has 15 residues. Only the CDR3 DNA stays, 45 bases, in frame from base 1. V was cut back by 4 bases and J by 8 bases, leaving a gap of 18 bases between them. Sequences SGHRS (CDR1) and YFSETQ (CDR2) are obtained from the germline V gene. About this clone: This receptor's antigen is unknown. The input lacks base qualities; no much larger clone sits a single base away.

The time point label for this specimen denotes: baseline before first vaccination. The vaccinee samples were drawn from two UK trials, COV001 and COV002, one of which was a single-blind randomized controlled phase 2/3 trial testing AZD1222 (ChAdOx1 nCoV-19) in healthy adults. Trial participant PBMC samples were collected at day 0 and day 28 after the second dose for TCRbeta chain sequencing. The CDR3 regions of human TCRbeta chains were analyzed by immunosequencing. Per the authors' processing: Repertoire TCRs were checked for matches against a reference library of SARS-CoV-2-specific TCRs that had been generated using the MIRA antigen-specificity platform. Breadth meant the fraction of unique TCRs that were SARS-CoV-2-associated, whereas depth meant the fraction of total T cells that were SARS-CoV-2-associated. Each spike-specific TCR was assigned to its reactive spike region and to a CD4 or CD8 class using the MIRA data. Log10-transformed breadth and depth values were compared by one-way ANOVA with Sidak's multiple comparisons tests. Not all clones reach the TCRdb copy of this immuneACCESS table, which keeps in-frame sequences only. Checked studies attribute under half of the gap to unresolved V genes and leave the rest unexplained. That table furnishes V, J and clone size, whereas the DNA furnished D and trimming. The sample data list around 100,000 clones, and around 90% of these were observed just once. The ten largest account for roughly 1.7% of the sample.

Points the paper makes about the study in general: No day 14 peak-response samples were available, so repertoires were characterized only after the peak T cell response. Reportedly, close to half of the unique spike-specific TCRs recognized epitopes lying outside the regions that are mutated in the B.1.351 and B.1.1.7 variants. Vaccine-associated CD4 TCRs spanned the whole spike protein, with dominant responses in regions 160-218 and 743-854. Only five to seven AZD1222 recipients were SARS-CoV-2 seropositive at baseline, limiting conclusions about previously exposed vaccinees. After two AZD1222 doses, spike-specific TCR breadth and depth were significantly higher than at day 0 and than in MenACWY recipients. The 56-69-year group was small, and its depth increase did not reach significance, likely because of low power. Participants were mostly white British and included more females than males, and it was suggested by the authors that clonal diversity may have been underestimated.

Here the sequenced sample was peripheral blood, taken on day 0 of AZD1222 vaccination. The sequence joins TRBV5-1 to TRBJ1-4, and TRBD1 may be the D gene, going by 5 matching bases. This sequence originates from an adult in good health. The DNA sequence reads TGCGCCAGCAGCGCCGGACCGGGGGTCGGCGAAAAACTGTTTTTT. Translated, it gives CASSAGPGVGEKLFF.